This TCR beta chain is from a study of CD8 T cells in Susac syndrome (dated by TCRdb to the late 2010s). Some background on the complete study: The study used repertoire sequencing to test whether antigen drove CD8+ T cell activation and differentiation in Susac syndrome. Clonality of the CD8+ T cell repertoire was compared between about a dozen healthy donors, about 14 Susac syndrome patients and approximately 16 multiple sclerosis patients. Broad study findings and their caveats: The number of individuals in the TCR sequencing and HLA analysis was recognized as being relatively small.

High-throughput TCR beta sequencing profiled peripheral blood CD8+ and CD4+ T cells from healthy donors, Susac syndrome patients and multiple sclerosis patients. The multiple sclerosis controls were treatment-naive patients whose relapsing-remitting disease, either stable or active, fulfilled the revised McDonald criteria. Bulk CD8+ and CD4+ T cells were purified by magnetic negative isolation, whereas CD8+ TEMRA cells were enriched by FACS. Blood was drawn into EDTA tubes, processed within 24 hours, and PBMCs were isolated by density gradient centrifugation. PBMCs intended for TCR sequencing were cryopreserved in liquid nitrogen and were subsequently thawed in a 37 degrees C water bath. A purity of at least 90% was achieved for sorted or isolated CD4+, CD8+ and CD8+ TEMRA cells. Spanning cysteine to phenylalanine, the CDR3 consists of 17 amino acids. The entry retains the CDR3 DNA only, 51 bases that are in frame from base 1. Ends trimmed: V by 4 bases, J by 0 bases; bases unmatched to a gene: 9. In the germline V gene (reference sequence), CDR1 corresponds to SGHNT and CDR2 to YYREEE.

With regard to this clonotype: Its target antigen remains unknown. Base qualities are missing; no much larger clone stands one base away.

RNA was extracted using the RNeasy kit, and roughly 0.5 to 1 ug of the RNA was reverse transcribed with random hexamers. TCR beta CDR3 regions were amplified with the immunoSEQ multiplex PCR assay covering 54 Vbeta and 13 Jbeta segments. Bias from PCR amplification was corrected by using a synthetic template baseline for primer optimization and for computational correction. The paper's data handling went like this. Reads were annotated to V, D and J genes per IMGT and analyzed with immunoSEQ Analyzer, keeping only productive sequences. Clonality was calculated as one minus the Shannon entropy normalized by log2 of the number of productive unique sequences. Public and private clones were assessed among the 100 most prevalent clones of each patient and control. Clones were defined as Susac-specific if absent from the healthy and MS cohorts, from 1052 published viral clones and from other ImmuneACCESS disease sequences. TCRdb reanalyzed the raw reads on its own, using fastp at Q25 for trimming and MiXCR for clone calling, and kept in-frame beta chains. Every distinct CDR3 protein forms one entry, paired with its most common genes and DNA. The V and J calls and clone size come from TCRdb's table, not from the authors' own analysis. This sample has 400,000 or so distinct CDR3 sequences in its table, and 75% to 90% of those were observed once. About 0.12% of the sample is held by the ten biggest clonotypes.

The rearrangement joined TRBV5-4 to TRBJ2-7; TRBD2 fits 11 bases in the junction. The sequenced sample was CD8+ T cells from PBMCs. The receptor's source is a human donor with multiple sclerosis. The CDR3 reads as follows: CASSPWTSGLSSYEQYF. The bases are TGTGCCAGCAGCCCCTGGACTAGCGGGTTAAGCTCCTACGAGCAGTACTTC.